One and the same sample provided the 28 T cell receptor beta chains below, sequenced in a study of blood T cell repertoires in COVID-19. TCRdb's copy holds only in-frame clones and misses some; the assay was immunoSEQ multiplex PCR. This sample has around 250,000 clones; approximately 91% occur once, and the top ten carry 1% to 1.5%. Sequencing was carried out using PBMCs or T cells enriched from blood (not recorded which). The receptor set was obtained from a human donor in a cohort exposed to, infected with or recovered from COVID-19 (not recorded which). The donor label of this sample is uncertain.

This clone has just a few counts. The chain carries TRBV7-9 and TRBJ1-2; no firm D call. The CDR3 runs to 16 residues. V lost 0 bases and J lost 4, with 15 bases in between. Germline loops: CDR1 SEHNR, CDR2 FQNEAQ (reference sequence). CDR3 in amino acids: CASSLAVEAGRYGYTF. In DNA form, the CDR3 reads TGTGCCAGCAGCTTAGCGGTCGAAGCAGGCCGCTATGGCTACACCTTC.

This rearrangement joins TRBV5-4 to TRBJ1-6, with 8 positions matching TRBD1. Germline loops: CDR1 SGHNT, CDR2 YYREEE (reference sequence). The junction had 3 bases not matched to a gene; V was cut back by 0 bases and J by 10 bases. The CDR3 has 14 amino acids. CDR3 coding DNA: TGTGCCAGCAGCTTGGGACAGGGGACCTCACCCCTCCACTTT. Protein: CASSLGQGTSPLHF.

V usage is TRBV7-6 and J usage is TRBJ2-2; perhaps TRBD1 as D (5 bases). The CDR3 runs 15 residues. Germline CDR1 reads SGHVS; CDR2 reads FNYEAQ. Trimming shortened V by 1 base and J by 2 bases, and 8 bases separated the two germline ends. In nucleotides, the CDR3 is TGTGCCAGCAGCTTAGTAGACAGTAACACCGGGGAGCTGTTTTTT. Amino acids: CASSLVDSNTGELFF.

The chain carries TRBV10-3 and TRBJ2-1, with D possibly matching TRBD1 (6 bases). Trimming took 1 base from V and 0 from J, leaving 19 bases between them. Germline V gene data show CDR1 as ENHRY and CDR2 as SYGVKD. The CDR3 loop spans 19 amino acids. This CDR3 is CAISEFPADSSSSYNEQFF. CDR3 in DNA: TGTGCCATCAGTGAGTTCCCGGCGGACAGCTCTAGCTCCTACAATGAGCAGTTCTTC.

This clone appeared once. The V call is TRBV6-1, the J call TRBJ1-2; 8 bases are a match to TRBD1. V dropped 1 base and J dropped 5; count of bases not matched to a gene: 6. CDR1 and CDR2 from the germline V gene are MNHNS and SASEGT. The CDR3 has 15 residues. The CDR3 DNA is TGTGCCAGCAGTGAAGGTCAGGGGGCGATTTATGGCTACACCTTC. This gives the protein CASSEGQGAIYGYTF.

The V gene is TRBV27, the J gene TRBJ1-1; 7 nucleotides agree with TRBD1. J was trimmed by 1 base and V by 3 bases; bases with no gene match: 5. This CDR3 is built from 15 residues. CDR1 MNHEY and CDR2 SMNVEV come from the germline V gene (reference sequence). The CDR3 DNA reads as TGTGCCAGCAGTTTTAGCCGGGACAGGAACACTGAAGCTTTCTTT. It codes for CASSFSRDRNTEAFF.

V usage is TRBV4-2 and J usage is TRBJ2-3; TRBD2 aligns across 8 bases. The CDR3 consists of 16 residues. The V and J ends lost 1 base and 5 bases, in that order; junction bases with no gene match: 8. CDR1 LGHNA and CDR2 YNFKEQ come from the germline V gene. The CDR3 bases are TGTGCCAGCAGCCAAGTTCGGGGGGGCGAGGGAGATACGCAGTATTTT. It translates to CASSQVRGGEGDTQYF.

This sequence joins TRBV5-6 and TRBJ2-7, with 9 positions matching TRBD2. The CDR3 covers 13 residues. Germline lookup yields CDR1 SGHDT and CDR2 YYEEEE. V lost 2 bases, J lost 7 bases, and 4 bases stayed unmatched. The CDR3 DNA reads as TGTGCCAGCAGCTTCGGTCTAGCGGGAGAGCAGTACTTC. Encoded protein: CASSFGLAGEQYF.

The J gene is TRBJ1-2, the V gene TRBV7-2; TRBD1 matches at 7 bases. V was clipped by 5 bases and J by 0 bases; unmatched bases: 9. Germline CDR1 SGHTA, CDR2 FQGNSA. This CDR3 is 16 amino acids long. The CDR3 region is CASSPPGTATNYGYTF. The DNA of the CDR3 is TGTGCCAGCAGCCCCCCAGGGACAGCAACTAACTATGGCTACACCTTC.

The genes are TRBV6-5 and TRBJ1-2, with D perhaps TRBD1 (5 bases). The germline V gene encodes CDR1 MNHEY and CDR2 SVGAGI. V lost 0 bases to trimming and J lost 8 bases, with 13 bases between them. The CDR3 totals 14 residues. The CDR3 bases are TGTGCCAGCAGTTACTCCCGCAGGGCGGGGGGCTACACCTTC. It translates to CASSYSRRAGGYTF.

The chain employs TRBV19 and TRBJ2-1, with 10 positions matching TRBD2. Losses at the gene ends were 4 bases for V and 12 bases for J; bases not matched to a gene: 6. The CDR3 is 13 amino acids. In germline, CDR1 is LNHDA, CDR2 SQIVND (reference sequence). This CDR3 is CASSNAAGGPQFF. The CDR3 bases are TGTGCCAGTAGTAACGCAGCGGGGGGGCCGCAGTTCTTC. Full variable domain (remainder filled in from reference TRBV19 and TRBJ2-1): DGGITQSPKYLFRKEGQNVTLSCEQNLNHDAMYWYRQDPGQGLRLIYYSQIVNDFQKGDIAEGYSVSREKKESFPLTVTSAQKNPTAFYLCASSNAAGGPQFFGPGTRLTVL.

V usage is TRBV10-2 and J usage is TRBJ1-5; D is perhaps TRBD1 (6 bases). Trimming stripped 5 bases from V and 3 bases from J, with 8 bases between. The CDR3 length is 13 residues. CDR1 is WSHSY and CDR2 is SAAADI in the germline V gene. CDR3 amino acids: CASSTGYNQPQHF. The CDR3, as DNA: TGCGCCAGCAGTACAGGGTACAATCAGCCCCAGCATTTT.

This clone was found once. The V call is TRBV4-1, the J call TRBJ2-3, with TRBD2 as a possible D gene (6 bases). The CDR3 is made up of 14 amino acids. CDR1 and CDR2 from the germline V gene are MGHRA and YSYEKL. V lost 4 bases and J lost 2, with 10 bases in between. The CDR3 nucleotides read TGCGCCAGCAGCCTGGGACTCGACACAGATACGCAGTATTTT. Translation gives CASSLGLDTDTQYF.

The rearrangement uses TRBV11-2 and TRBJ1-4; perhaps TRBD1 as D (6 bases). The CDR3 sequence is 14 residues long. The V and J ends lost 6 bases and 0 bases respectively, with 8 bases between them. Germline CDR1 reads SGHAT; CDR2 reads FQNNGV. The CDR3 coding sequence is TGTGCCAGCAGTTCAGGGGCAACTAATGAAAAACTGTTTTTT. This encodes CASSSGATNEKLFF.

The chain employs TRBV27 and TRBJ1-5, with 8 bases that match TRBD1. Germline V lookup: CDR1 MNHEY, CDR2 SMNVEV (reference sequence). V was pared by 2 bases and J by 6 bases, with 3 bases of the junction left unmatched. This CDR3 has 14 residues. CDR3 protein: CASSLGTGSQPQHF. The CDR3 bases are TGTGCCAGCAGTTTAGGGACAGGTTCTCAGCCCCAGCATTTT.

This chain uses TRBV2 with TRBJ1-6; tentative D call: TRBD1 (5 bases). Germline V gene data show CDR1 as SNHLY and CDR2 as FYNNEI. The CDR3 consists of 16 residues. V was pared by 3 bases and J by 4 bases, with 13 bases between. The CDR3 here is CASSDWGDSYNSPLHF. The CDR3 coding sequence is TGTGCCAGCAGTGACTGGGGGGATTCATATAATTCACCCCTCCACTTT.

This chain joins TRBV5-1 and TRBJ1-2; D not resolved. V was clipped by 0 bases and J by 2 bases, with 8 bases between them. The CDR3 totals 14 residues. Germline CDR1 is SGHRS and CDR2 is YFSETQ. CDR3: CASSLAPENYGYTF. CDR3 DNA: TGCGCCAGCAGCTTGGCCCCGGAGAACTATGGCTACACCTTC.

The chain uses TRBV4-3 and TRBJ2-5; TRBD1 agrees at 7 bases. The CDR3 has 14 amino acids. Per germline, CDR1 LGHNA and CDR2 YSLEER. Losses at the gene ends were 2 bases for V and 5 bases for J; bases not matched to a gene: 5. The DNA for the CDR3 is TGCGCCAGCAGCCAAAACAGGGGCGAGGAGACCCAGTACTTC. It is translated as CASSQNRGEETQYF.

The rearrangement joins TRBV2 to TRBJ1-2; the D gene is possibly TRBD1 (5 bases). V shed 1 base and J shed 7 bases, with 19 bases lying between them. Germline CDR1 SNHLY, CDR2 FYNNEI. This CDR3 region has 16 residues. For the CDR3, the DNA is TGTGCCAGCAGTGAAGGGGAGCGGGGCAGGGTGCGTGGCTACACCTTC. Translation gives CASSEGERGRVRGYTF.

The CDR3 here is CASSLGLVLNEQFF. CDR3 DNA sequence: TGTGCCAGCAGCTTAGGGCTAGTTCTCAATGAGCAGTTCTTC. The chain links TRBV13 to TRBJ2-1; no clear D. The germline V and J ends were trimmed by 0 bases and 6 bases, with 9 bases remaining between them. Germline CDR1 and CDR2: PRHDT and FYEKMQ (reference sequence). CDR3 length: 14 amino acids.

V is TRBV12-3 or TRBV12-4 and J is TRBJ1-2; D is unclear. The V end lost 1 base, the J end lost 7 bases, and 7 bases lay between the germline ends. The length of the CDR3 is 12 residues. The CDR3, as DNA: TGTGCCAGCAGTTTAGTAGGAGGTGGCTACACCTTC. Translating gives CASSLVGGGYTF.

The V and J genes are TRBV29-1 and TRBJ1-1; weak D call: TRBD1 (5 bases). The V and J ends lost 6 bases and 1 base respectively, with 6 bases between them. Looked up from germline, CDR1 is SQVTM and CDR2 is ANQGSEA. The CDR3 covers 11 residues. The CDR3 here is CSVDRNTEAFF. CDR3 nucleotides: TGCAGCGTCGACAGGAACACTGAAGCTTTCTTT.

The rearrangement links TRBV5-3 to TRBJ2-2; TRBD2 matches 7 bases. TRBV5-3 is an ORF; its function is uncertain. V was pared by 0 bases and J by 6 bases, with 8 bases of the junction left unmatched. The CDR3 spans 16 residues. The chain's CDR3 is CARSLELAYVAGELFF. Here the CDR3 DNA reads TGTGCCAGAAGCTTGGAACTAGCGTATGTTGCCGGGGAGCTGTTTTTT.

The J gene is TRBJ2-3, the V gene TRBV6-6; TRBD2 aligns across 9 bases. The CDR3 contains 14 residues. J gave up 12 bases and V 0 bases, and 7 bases lay outside the gene matches. Germline lookup yields CDR1 MNHNY and CDR2 SVGAGI (reference sequence). The CDR3 nucleotides read TGTGCCAGCAGTTACTCGACAGGCGGGGGGGGCCAGTATTTT. Protein product: CASSYSTGGGGQYF.

This clone was counted once. The chain recombines TRBV2 with TRBJ2-5; 9 nucleotides line up with TRBD1. The ends lost 8 bases at V and 1 base at J; junction bases unmatched: 8. The CDR3 length is 15 residues. The germline V gene has CDR1 SNHLY and CDR2 FYNNEI. In DNA form, the CDR3 reads TGTGCCAGCGGGTCGGACAGGGGTTTCCAAGAGACCCAGTACTTC. Its translation is CASGSDRGFQETQYF.

The chain recombines TRBV19 with TRBJ1-3; no reliable D call. Trimming left V 2 bases short and J 0 bases short, with 8 bases between. The CDR3 covers 15 residues. CDR1 and CDR2 (germline): LNHDA, SQIVND (reference sequence). CDR3 nucleotides: TGTGCCAGTAGTATAATGGGCAACTCTGGAAACACCATATATTTT. Its protein is CASSIMGNSGNTIYF.

The V call is TRBV27, the J call TRBJ1-1, with D possibly TRBD1 on 6 matching bases. Germline V gene lookup returns CDR1 MNHEY and CDR2 SMNVEV (reference sequence). Trimming took 6 bases from V and 2 from J, leaving 13 bases between them. This CDR3 contains 14 residues. The CDR3 loop is CASRGGGENTEAFF. The CDR3 nucleotides read TGTGCCAGCAGGGGAGGGGGTGAAAACACTGAAGCTTTCTTT.

The rearrangement joins TRBV7-8 to TRBJ1-1; D is uncertain. The CDR3 loop spans 16 amino acids. Germline assignment: CDR1 SGHVS and CDR2 FQNEAQ. Trimming shortened V by 4 bases and J by 1 base, and 16 bases separated the two germline ends. The CDR3 here is CASSSLLIIKNTEAFF. The CDR3 region has the DNA TGTGCCAGCAGCTCACTCCTGATCATCAAGAACACTGAAGCTTTCTTT. The complete variable domain, with remaining parts taken from reference TRBV7-8 and TRBJ1-1, reads GAGVSQSPRYKVAKRGQDVALRCDPISGHVSLFWYQQALGQGPEFLTYFQNEAQLDKSGLPSDRFFAERPEGSVSTLKIQRTQQEDSAVYLCASSSLLIIKNTEAFFGQGTRLTVV.